This T cell receptor beta chain is drawn from a study of Ad26.COV2.S vaccination and SARS-CoV-2 variants. This CDR3 has 15 residues. Germline V lookup: CDR1 GTSNPN, CDR2 SVGIG (reference sequence). V lost 3 bases to trimming and J lost 3 bases; unmatched junction nucleotides: 5. This table comes from immunoSEQ multiplex PCR, and its TCRdb copy is limited to in-frame clones, with some not included. The sample lists roughly 300,000 clones, around 89% occurring once. The treatment is: about 20 received Ad26.COV2.S at low or high dose, single or two shots; 5 received placebo; per-sample allocation not given. The samples were gathered on day 63 after the first injection of vaccine or placebo.

The sequence came from a person aged 18-60 years who received the Ad26.COV2.S COVID-19 vaccine or a placebo. The chain recombines TRBV30 with TRBJ2-7, with 13 bases that match TRBD2. This sample comprised peripheral blood, obtained in a trial of Ad26.COV2.S vaccine versus placebo. The CDR3 sequence is CAWSLGLAGVYEQYF. In DNA form, the CDR3 reads TGTGCCTGGAGCCTAGGACTAGCGGGAGTCTACGAGCAGTACTTC.